The 9 T cell receptor beta chains below all came from one sample that was sequenced in a study of identical twins. TCRdb called the 5' RACE reads again in MiXCR, with one record for every CDR3 protein. The sample yields 250,000 or so distinct CDR3 sequences, 6.5% to 9.5% seen once. A further study also used this sample, focusing on yellow fever vaccine responses in identical twins.

The sequenced sample was CD8+ T cells sorted from blood. These receptors were collected from a woman under 30 in good health.

At least ten counts were recorded for this clonotype. The chain employs TRBV29-1 and TRBJ2-7, with D possibly TRBD2 on 5 matching bases. Trimming stripped 2 bases from V and 6 bases from J, with 11 bases between. In germline, CDR1 is SQVTM, CDR2 ANQGSEA. The CDR3 is 12 residues long. The CDR3 reads CSVEIRGLEQYF. CDR3 DNA sequence: TGCAGCGTTGAAATCCGGGGTCTCGAGCAGTACTTC.

In this sample, this clonotype turned up many times. This chain links TRBV7-3 with TRBJ2-3, with D maybe TRBD1 (6 bases). Trimming took off 2 bases at V and 0 bases at J, with 12 bases between the two ends. This CDR3 contains 16 residues. Per germline, CDR1 SGHTA and CDR2 FQGTGA. The CDR3 region has the DNA TGTGCCAGCAGCTTATATTTTACAGGGAGCACAGATACGCAGTATTTT. Amino acids: CASSLYFTGSTDTQYF.

This clonotype was found a few times. V is TRBV2 and J is TRBJ2-5, with a weak D call TRBD2 (5 bases). The V end was cut by 9 bases, the J end by 4 bases, with 15 bases between. There are 13 residues in the CDR3. Germline V gene lookup returns CDR1 SNHLY and CDR2 FYNNEI. The CDR3 protein is CARNVEGPETQYF. CDR3 DNA: TGTGCCAGAAATGTTGAGGGTCCAGAGACCCAGTACTTC.

Only a few counts were recorded for this clonotype. V and J are TRBV28 and TRBJ2-2; the D gene is possibly TRBD2 (5 bases). V lost 6 bases and J lost 8, with 7 bases in between. Germline assignment: CDR1 MDHEN and CDR2 SYDVKM. This CDR3 region has 11 residues. CDR3: CASRRAGELFF. The CDR3 nucleotides read TGTGCCAGCAGGAGGGCGGGGGAGCTGTTTTTT.

This sequence joins TRBV4-2 and TRBJ2-2, with unresolved D. Looked up from germline, CDR1 is LGHNA and CDR2 is YNFKEQ. V gave up 7 bases and J gave up 7 bases, with 13 bases separating them. CDR3 size: 13 residues. This CDR3 is CASNSRSGGELFF. As DNA, the CDR3 is TGTGCCAGCAACTCAAGATCAGGCGGGGAGCTGTTTTTT.

This clonotype came up once. The CDR3 nucleotides are TGTGCCTGGAGTGGGCGGGACAGGGCGGTTGATGAGCAGTTCTTC. Protein product: CAWSGRDRAVDEQFF. The chain has TRBV30 and TRBJ2-1, with TRBD1 matching over 9 bases. The CDR3 runs to 15 residues. The germline CDR1 and CDR2 sequences are GTSNPN and SVGIG (reference sequence). V shed 1 base and J 8 bases; nucleotides not matched to a gene: 9.

This clonotype was observed at least ten times. V and J are TRBV6-5 and TRBJ1-4; D gene ambiguous. Looked up from germline, CDR1 is MNHEY and CDR2 is SVGAGI. This CDR3 has 13 residues. Trimming shortened V by 0 bases and J by 8 bases, and 7 bases separated the two germline ends. The CDR3 sequence: CASSYSGYEKLFF. CDR3 DNA sequence: TGTGCCAGCAGTTACTCGGGGTACGAAAAACTGTTTTTT.

This clonotype came up a few times. The chain links TRBV25-1 to TRBJ2-1; D is perhaps TRBD2 (6 bases). This CDR3 comprises 15 residues. Trimming took 1 base from V and 2 from J, leaving 9 bases between them. Germline CDR1 MGHDK, CDR2 SYGVNS. CDR3 nucleotides: TGTGCCAGCAGTGAATCTAGCGTTCCCTACAATGAGCAGTTCTTC. It codes for CASSESSVPYNEQFF.

This clonotype has just a few counts. The chain couples TRBV6-2 or TRBV6-3 to TRBJ2-7; 8 nucleotides align to TRBD2. The CDR3 consists of 16 residues. The J segment lost 0 bases and the V segment lost 8 bases, leaving 12 bases of the junction unmatched. CDR1 and CDR2 from the germline V gene are MNHEY and SVGEGT. The CDR3 reads CASHILSGTYSYEQYF. CDR3 nucleotides: TGTGCCAGCCACATCCTTAGCGGGACTTACTCCTACGAGCAGTACTTC.